Shown below are 6 T cell receptor beta chains from a single sample sequenced in a study of OX40 agonist ivuxolimab in advanced cancers. Some clones are missing from TCRdb's copy, which holds only in-frame ones; the method was immunoSEQ multiplex PCR. Altogether 50,000 to 80,000 clones are present, roughly nine tenths being singletons, with the ten largest covering about 5.6%. The sample was CD4+ or CD8+ T cells sorted from blood, taken in a trial of the OX40 agonist ivuxolimab. The source of these receptors is an adult with an advanced solid tumor such as melanoma, head and neck, liver or kidney cancer.

The V call is TRBV7-9, the J call TRBJ2-7, with D possibly TRBD2 on 6 matching bases. CDR1 and CDR2 (germline): SEHNR, FQNEAQ (reference sequence). This CDR3 spans 12 amino acids. CDR3 loop: CATGTLSPEQYF. The CDR3 region has the DNA TGTGCGACCGGGACTCTCAGCCCCGAGCAGTACTTC.

The rearrangement joins TRBV6-5 to TRBJ1-5, with TRBD1 matching 10 bases. The CDR3 has 14 residues. V shed 6 bases and J 4 bases; nucleotides not matched to a gene: 3. Germline V gives CDR1 MNHEY, CDR2 SVGAGI. The CDR3 sequence is CASRTGGGNQPQHF. In DNA form, the CDR3 reads TGTGCCAGCAGGACAGGGGGCGGAAATCAGCCCCAGCATTTT.

This chain links TRBV6-1 with TRBJ2-7; D is possibly TRBD1 (5 bases). This CDR3 has 13 amino acids. The germline V and J ends were trimmed by 6 bases and 5 bases, with 14 bases remaining between them. Germline V CDR1 and CDR2: MNHNS, SASEGT. CDR3 sequence reads: CASSLTVGDEQYF. The CDR3 coding sequence is TGTGCCAGCAGCCTGACAGTTGGCGACGAGCAGTACTTC.

The rearrangement links TRBV6-5 to TRBJ2-1, with D maybe TRBD2 (6 bases). The CDR3 is 14 residues long. CDR1 is MNHEY and CDR2 is SVGAGI in the germline V gene. Trimming shortened V by 2 bases and J by 9 bases, and 14 bases separated the two germline ends. The CDR3 region has the DNA TGTGCCAGCAGTTACGGGTCCGGGGGTACTGAGCAGTTCTTC. Residues: CASSYGSGGTEQFF.

This chain links TRBV5-1 with TRBJ2-3; D perhaps matches TRBD2 (5 bases). The CDR3 runs 14 residues. V lost 7 bases and J lost 4, with 16 bases in between. The V gene's germline CDR1 is SGHRS and CDR2 YFSETQ. The CDR3 sequence is CASGGLLAADTQYF. In nucleotides, the CDR3 is TGCGCCAGCGGCGGCCTCCTAGCAGCAGATACGCAGTATTTT.

The CDR3 loop is CAWRGGGSFTGELFF. CDR3 sequence (DNA): TGTGCCTGGAGAGGTGGCGGGAGCTTCACCGGGGAGCTGTTTTTT. The chain joins TRBV30 to TRBJ2-2, with 7 bases lining up with TRBD2. V shed 3 bases and J 4 bases; nucleotides not matched to a gene: 8. Germline V CDR1 and CDR2: GTSNPN, SVGIG (reference sequence). The CDR3 consists of 15 residues.